This TCR beta chain is drawn from a study of blood T cell repertoires in COVID-19. The ends were cut back, 2 bases at V and 8 bases at J, with 7 bases in the middle. The CDR3 has 13 amino acids. TCRdb keeps only in-frame clones here, not all; method: immunoSEQ multiplex PCR. The profile shows roughly 140,000 clones, 84% of them singletons. The sample comprised PBMCs or T cells enriched from blood (not recorded which). This sequence joins TRBV12-3 or TRBV12-4 and TRBJ1-6, with D unclear. This receptor was identified in a woman in her fifties or sixties who had been exposed to COVID-19. CDR3 sequence: CASSLFSDSPLHF. For the CDR3, the DNA is TGTGCCAGCAGTTTATTTAGTGATTCACCCCTCCACTTT.